The 4 T cell receptor beta chains given below trace back to one sample, sequenced in a study of blood T cells in healthy people across ages. A sample-barcoded 5' primer and a J-beta primer mix were used in a second PCR of roughly 6 to 11 cycles. One entry per CDR3 protein, called by TCRdb with MiXCR from the 5' RACE reads. The sample consists of about 1.8 million distinct CDR3 sequences, around half of them appearing once. The sequenced sample consisted of blood. Source of these receptors: a middle-aged woman in good health.

This clonotype was detected a few times. The gene calls are TRBV7-6 and TRBJ1-1; D not certain. Germline V CDR1 and CDR2: SGHVS, FNYEAQ. The CDR3 sequence is 15 residues long. V shed 2 bases and J shed 0 bases, with 10 bases lying between them. CDR3 amino acids: CASSLSETLNTEAFF. As DNA, the CDR3 is TGTGCCAGCAGCTTAAGCGAGACACTGAACACTGAAGCTTTCTTT.

This clonotype was counted between two and nine times. This chain joins TRBV10-3 and TRBJ2-1; 7 bases agree with TRBD1. The CDR3 extends over 13 amino acids. The V gene end was trimmed by 6 bases and the J gene end by 9 bases; junction bases not matched to a gene: 8. Germline CDR1 ENHRY, CDR2 SYGVKD. CDR3 DNA: TGTGCCATCAGCCAGACAGGGACCGGTGAGCAGTTCTTC. As protein: CAISQTGTGEQFF.

This CDR3 is CASRQGTTLNYGYTF. CDR3 sequence (DNA): TGCGCCAGCAGGCAGGGGACCACTCTTAACTATGGCTACACCTTC. The rearrangement uses TRBV4-3 and TRBJ1-2, with D tentatively TRBD1 (6 bases). The CDR3 is 15 amino acids. Trimming left V 6 bases short and J 1 base short, with 15 bases between. Germline CDR1 reads LGHNA; CDR2 reads YSLEER.

The chain employs TRBV12-3 or TRBV12-4 and TRBJ2-3; maybe TRBD1 (6 bases). CDR3 length: 15 amino acids. The V end was cut by 3 bases, the J end by 4 bases, with 14 bases between. The CDR3 reads CASSFKGVLSDTQYF. CDR3 bases: TGTGCCAGCAGTTTTAAGGGGGTTTTGTCAGATACGCAGTATTTT.